What follows is one T cell receptor (beta chain) and its context. Its antigen is currently unknown. These data come from a study of T cells expressing NK-cell markers. A 5'RACE template switching approach incorporating UMIs was used to make TCR beta cDNA. TCRdb reprocessed the 5' RACE reads, keeping one entry per CDR3 protein, no DNA. The clone table shows about 460,000 distinct CDR3 sequences, with the ten largest holding under 1.5%. This CDR3 comprises 13 residues. Per germline, CDR1 MNHNS and CDR2 SASEGT. Whole-study findings and limits: Leadership of the CD3+CD56-NKG2C+ fraction also belonged to these clonotypes in several donors.

Sequenced: blood T cells: a sorted CD56 or NKG2C T cell subset, CD4+ or CD8+ T cells, or bulk PBMC T cells (not recorded which). The chain links TRBV6-1 to TRBJ2-1; TCRdb indicates TRBD1, and absent DNA this call remains unverified. This TCR was recovered from a woman between 50 and 59 years old in good health. This chain's CDR3 is CASRETGTQKQFF.